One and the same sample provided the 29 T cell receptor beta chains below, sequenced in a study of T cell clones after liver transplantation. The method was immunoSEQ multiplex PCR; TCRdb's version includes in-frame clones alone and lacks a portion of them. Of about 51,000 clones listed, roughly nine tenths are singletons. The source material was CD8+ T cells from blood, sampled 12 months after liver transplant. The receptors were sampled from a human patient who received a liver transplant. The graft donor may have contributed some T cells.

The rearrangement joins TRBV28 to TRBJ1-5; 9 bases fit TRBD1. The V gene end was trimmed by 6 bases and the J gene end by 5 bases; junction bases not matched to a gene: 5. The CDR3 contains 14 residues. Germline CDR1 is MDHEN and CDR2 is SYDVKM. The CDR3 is CASRNDRGDQPQHF. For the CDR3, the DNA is TGTGCCAGCAGGAACGACAGGGGGGATCAGCCCCAGCATTTT. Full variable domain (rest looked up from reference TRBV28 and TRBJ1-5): DVKVTQSSRYLVKRTGEKVFLECVQDMDHENMFWYRQDPGLGLRLIYFSYDVKMKEKGDIPEGYSVSREKKERFSLILESASTNQTSMYLCASRNDRGDQPQHFGDGTRLSIL.

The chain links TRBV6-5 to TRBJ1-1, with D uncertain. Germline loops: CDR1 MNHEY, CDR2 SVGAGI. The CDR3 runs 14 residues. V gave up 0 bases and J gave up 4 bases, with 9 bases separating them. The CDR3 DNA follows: TGTGCCAGCAGTTACTCGATGTCGGGCACTGAAGCTTTCTTT. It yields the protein CASSYSMSGTEAFF.

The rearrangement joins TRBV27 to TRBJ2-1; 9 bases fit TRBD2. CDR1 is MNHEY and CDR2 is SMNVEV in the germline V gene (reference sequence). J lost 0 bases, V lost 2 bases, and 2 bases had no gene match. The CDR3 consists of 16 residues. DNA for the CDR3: TGTGCCAGCAGTTTACTTAGCGGGAGCTCCTACAATGAGCAGTTCTTC. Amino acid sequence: CASSLLSGSSYNEQFF.

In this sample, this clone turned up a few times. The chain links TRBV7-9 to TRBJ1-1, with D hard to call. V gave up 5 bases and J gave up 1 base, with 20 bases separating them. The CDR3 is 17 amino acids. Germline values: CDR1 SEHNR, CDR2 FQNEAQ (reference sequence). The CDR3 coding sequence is TGTGCCAGCAGCCATCCATATGGTCACGTGGAGAACACTGAAGCTTTCTTT. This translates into CASSHPYGHVENTEAFF.

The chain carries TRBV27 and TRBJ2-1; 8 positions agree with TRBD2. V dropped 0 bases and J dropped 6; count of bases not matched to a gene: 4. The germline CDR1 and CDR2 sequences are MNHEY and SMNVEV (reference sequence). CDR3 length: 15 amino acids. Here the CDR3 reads CASSLSSSGSNEQFF. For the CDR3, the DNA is TGTGCCAGCAGTTTATCATCCAGCGGGAGCAATGAGCAGTTCTTC.

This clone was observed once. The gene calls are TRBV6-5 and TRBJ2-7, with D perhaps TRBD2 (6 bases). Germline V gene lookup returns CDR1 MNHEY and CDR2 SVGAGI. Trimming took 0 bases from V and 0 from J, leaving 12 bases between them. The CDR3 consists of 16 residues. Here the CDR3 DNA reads TGTGCCAGCAGTTACTCCGGCGGGACGCACTCCTACGAGCAGTACTTC. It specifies CASSYSGGTHSYEQYF.

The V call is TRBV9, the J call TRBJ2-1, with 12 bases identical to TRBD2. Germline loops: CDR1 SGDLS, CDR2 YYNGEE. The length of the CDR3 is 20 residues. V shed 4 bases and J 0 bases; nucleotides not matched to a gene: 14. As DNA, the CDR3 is TGTGCCAGCAGCCCCAAGACTAGCGGGAGTTACCCCAGCTCCTACAATGAGCAGTTCTTC. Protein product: CASSPKTSGSYPSSYNEQFF.

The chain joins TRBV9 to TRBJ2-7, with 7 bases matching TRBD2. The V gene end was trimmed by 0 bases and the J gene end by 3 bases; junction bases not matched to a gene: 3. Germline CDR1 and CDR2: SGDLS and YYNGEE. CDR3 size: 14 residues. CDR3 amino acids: CASSVEGTNYEQYF. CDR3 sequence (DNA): TGTGCCAGCAGCGTAGAAGGGACTAACTACGAGCAGTACTTC.

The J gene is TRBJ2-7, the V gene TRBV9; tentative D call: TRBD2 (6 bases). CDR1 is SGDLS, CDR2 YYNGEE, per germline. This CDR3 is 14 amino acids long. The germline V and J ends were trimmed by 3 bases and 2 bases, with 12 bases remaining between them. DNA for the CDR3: TGTGCCAGCAGCGCGGGACTTGCCCCCTACGAGCAGTACTTC. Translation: CASSAGLAPYEQYF.

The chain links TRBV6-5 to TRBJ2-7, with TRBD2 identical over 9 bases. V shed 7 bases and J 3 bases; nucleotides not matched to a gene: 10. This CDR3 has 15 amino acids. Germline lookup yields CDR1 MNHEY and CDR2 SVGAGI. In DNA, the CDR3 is TGTGCCAGCACCCCCGGGCGGGGGGGATTCTACGAGCAGTACTTC. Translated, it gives CASTPGRGGFYEQYF.

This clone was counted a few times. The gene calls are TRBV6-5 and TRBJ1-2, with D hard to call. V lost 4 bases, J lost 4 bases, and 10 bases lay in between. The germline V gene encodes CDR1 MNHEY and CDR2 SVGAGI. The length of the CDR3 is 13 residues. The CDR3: CASSSTTLYGYTF. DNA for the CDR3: TGTGCCAGCAGTTCCACCACACTCTATGGCTACACCTTC.

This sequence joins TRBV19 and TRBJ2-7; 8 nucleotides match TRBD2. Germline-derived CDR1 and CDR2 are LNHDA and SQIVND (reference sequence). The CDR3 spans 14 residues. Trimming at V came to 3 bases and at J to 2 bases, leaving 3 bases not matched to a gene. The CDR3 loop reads CASSMSGGTYEQYF. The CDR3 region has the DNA TGTGCCAGTAGTATGAGCGGGGGTACCTACGAGCAGTACTTC.

As DNA, the CDR3 is TGTGCCAGTAGTATAAGTCCGGGAGTTTCCTACAATGAGCAGTTCTTC. Amino acids: CASSISPGVSYNEQFF. The V and J genes are TRBV19 and TRBJ2-1, with D possibly TRBD2 on 6 matching bases. Trimming took 2 bases from V and 1 from J, leaving 12 bases between them. This CDR3 has 16 residues. Germline assignment: CDR1 LNHDA and CDR2 SQIVND (reference sequence).

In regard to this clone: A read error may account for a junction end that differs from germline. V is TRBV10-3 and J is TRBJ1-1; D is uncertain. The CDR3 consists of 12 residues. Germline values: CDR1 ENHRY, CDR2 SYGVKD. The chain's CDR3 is CASSYSGTEAFF. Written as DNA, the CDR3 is TGTGCCAGCAGTTACTCTGGAACTGAAGCTTTCTTT.

In DNA form, the CDR3 reads TGTGCCAGCAGTTTACGCGGGACTATTTCCTACGAGCAGTACTTC. Translation: CASSLRGTISYEQYF. This rearrangement joins TRBV28 to TRBJ2-7; 7 bases are shared with TRBD2. Germline CDR1 MDHEN, CDR2 SYDVKM. The CDR3 spans 15 residues. V dropped 2 bases and J dropped 1; count of bases not matched to a gene: 5.

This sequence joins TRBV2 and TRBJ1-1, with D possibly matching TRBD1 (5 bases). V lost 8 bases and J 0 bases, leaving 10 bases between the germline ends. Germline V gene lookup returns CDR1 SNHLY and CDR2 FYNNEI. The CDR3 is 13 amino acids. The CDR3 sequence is CASGRVLNTEAFF. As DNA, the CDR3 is TGTGCCAGCGGCAGGGTTTTGAACACTGAAGCTTTCTTT. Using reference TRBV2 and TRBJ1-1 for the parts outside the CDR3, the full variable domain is EPEVTQTPSHQVTQMGQEVILRCVPISNHLYFYWYRQILGQKVEFLVSFYNNEISEKSEIFDDQFSVERPDGSNFTLKIRSTKLEDSAMYFCASGRVLNTEAFFGQGTRLTVV.

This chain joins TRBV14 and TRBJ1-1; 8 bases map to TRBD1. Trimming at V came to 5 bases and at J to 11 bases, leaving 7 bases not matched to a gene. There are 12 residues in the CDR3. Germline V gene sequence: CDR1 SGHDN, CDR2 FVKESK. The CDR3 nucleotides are TGTGCCAGCAGCTTACAGGGGGTCGTCGCTTTCTTT. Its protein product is CASSLQGVVAFF.

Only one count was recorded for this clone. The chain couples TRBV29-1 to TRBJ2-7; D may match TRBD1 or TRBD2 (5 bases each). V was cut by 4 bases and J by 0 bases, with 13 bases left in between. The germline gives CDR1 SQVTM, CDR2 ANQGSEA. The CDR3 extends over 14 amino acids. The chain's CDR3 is CSVAGKGSSYEQYF. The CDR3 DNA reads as TGCAGCGTTGCAGGGAAGGGGAGCTCCTACGAGCAGTACTTC.

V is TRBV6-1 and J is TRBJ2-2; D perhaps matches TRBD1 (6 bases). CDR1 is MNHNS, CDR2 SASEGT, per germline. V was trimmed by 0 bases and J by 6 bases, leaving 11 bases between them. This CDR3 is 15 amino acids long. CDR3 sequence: CASSEAPGAAGELFF. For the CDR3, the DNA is TGTGCCAGCAGTGAAGCACCAGGGGCGGCCGGGGAGCTGTTTTTT.

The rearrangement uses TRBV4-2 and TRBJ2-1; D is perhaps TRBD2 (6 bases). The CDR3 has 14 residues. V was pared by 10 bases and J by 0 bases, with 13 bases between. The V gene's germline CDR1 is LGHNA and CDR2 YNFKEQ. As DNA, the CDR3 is TGTGCCACCCAAGAGCGGGCCTCCTACAATGAGCAGTTCTTC. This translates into CATQERASYNEQFF.

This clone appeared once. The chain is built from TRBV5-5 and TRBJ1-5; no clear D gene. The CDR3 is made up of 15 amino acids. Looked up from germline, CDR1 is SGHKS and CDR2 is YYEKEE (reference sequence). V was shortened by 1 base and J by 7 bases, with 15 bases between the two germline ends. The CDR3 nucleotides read TGTGCCAGCAGCTTGTCTTCCTACGTAGGGCAGCCCCAGCATTTT. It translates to CASSLSSYVGQPQHF.

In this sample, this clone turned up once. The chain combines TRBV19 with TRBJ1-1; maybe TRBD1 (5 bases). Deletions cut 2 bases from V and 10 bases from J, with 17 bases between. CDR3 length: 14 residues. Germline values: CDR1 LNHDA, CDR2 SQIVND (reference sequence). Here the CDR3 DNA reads TGTGCCAGTAGTATACTTCCGTGGGACCTTGGAGCTTTCTTT. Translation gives CASSILPWDLGAFF.

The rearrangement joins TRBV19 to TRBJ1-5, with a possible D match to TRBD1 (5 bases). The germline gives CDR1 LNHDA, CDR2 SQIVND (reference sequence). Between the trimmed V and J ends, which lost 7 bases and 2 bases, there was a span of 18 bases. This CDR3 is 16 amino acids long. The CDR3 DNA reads TGTGCCAGTACCACGGACCGAGGGGACGGCAATCAGCCCCAGCATTTT. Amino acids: CASTTDRGDGNQPQHF. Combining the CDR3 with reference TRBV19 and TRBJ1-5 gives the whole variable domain DGGITQSPKYLFRKEGQNVTLSCEQNLNHDAMYWYRQDPGQGLRLIYYSQIVNDFQKGDIAEGYSVSREKKESFPLTVTSAQKNPTAFYLCASTTDRGDGNQPQHFGDGTRLSIL.

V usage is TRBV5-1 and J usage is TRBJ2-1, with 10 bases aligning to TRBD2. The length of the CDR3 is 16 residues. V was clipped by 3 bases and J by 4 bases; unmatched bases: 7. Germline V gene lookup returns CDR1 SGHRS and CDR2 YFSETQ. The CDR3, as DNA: TGCGCCAGCAGCTGGGTTCTAGCGGGAGCTTACAATGAGCAGTTCTTC. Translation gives CASSWVLAGAYNEQFF.

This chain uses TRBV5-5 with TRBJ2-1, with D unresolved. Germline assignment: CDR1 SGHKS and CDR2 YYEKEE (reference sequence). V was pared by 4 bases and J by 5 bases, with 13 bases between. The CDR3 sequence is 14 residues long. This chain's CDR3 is CASSARYSNNEQFF. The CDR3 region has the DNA TGTGCCAGCAGCGCGCGGTACAGTAACAATGAGCAGTTCTTC.

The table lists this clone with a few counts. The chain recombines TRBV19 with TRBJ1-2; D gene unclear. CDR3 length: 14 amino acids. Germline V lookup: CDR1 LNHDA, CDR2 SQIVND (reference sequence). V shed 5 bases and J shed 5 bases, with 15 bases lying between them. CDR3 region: CASSSWTEEYGYTF. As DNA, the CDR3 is TGTGCCAGTAGTTCATGGACGGAAGAGTATGGCTACACCTTC.

The CDR3 DNA reads TGTGCCAGCATCTCGGGGACAGGGAGGGATACGCAGTATTTT. Protein product: CASISGTGRDTQYF. This chain links TRBV28 with TRBJ2-3; 9 bases are shared with TRBD1. Losses at the gene ends were 7 bases for V and 6 bases for J; bases not matched to a gene: 8. The CDR3 is 14 amino acids. Germline CDR1 reads MDHEN; CDR2 reads SYDVKM.

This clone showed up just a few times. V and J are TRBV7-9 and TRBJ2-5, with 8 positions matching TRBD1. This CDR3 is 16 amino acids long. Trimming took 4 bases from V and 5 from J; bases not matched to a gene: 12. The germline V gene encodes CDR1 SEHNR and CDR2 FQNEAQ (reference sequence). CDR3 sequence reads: CASSSDRDHGWETQYF. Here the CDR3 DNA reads TGTGCCAGCAGCTCGGACAGGGATCATGGTTGGGAGACCCAGTACTTC.

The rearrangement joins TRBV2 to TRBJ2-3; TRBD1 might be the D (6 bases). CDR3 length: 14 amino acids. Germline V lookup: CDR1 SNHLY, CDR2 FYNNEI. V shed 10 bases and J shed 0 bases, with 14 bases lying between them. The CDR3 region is CATPGVGSTDTQYF. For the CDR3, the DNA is TGTGCCACACCAGGGGTCGGAAGCACAGATACGCAGTATTTT.